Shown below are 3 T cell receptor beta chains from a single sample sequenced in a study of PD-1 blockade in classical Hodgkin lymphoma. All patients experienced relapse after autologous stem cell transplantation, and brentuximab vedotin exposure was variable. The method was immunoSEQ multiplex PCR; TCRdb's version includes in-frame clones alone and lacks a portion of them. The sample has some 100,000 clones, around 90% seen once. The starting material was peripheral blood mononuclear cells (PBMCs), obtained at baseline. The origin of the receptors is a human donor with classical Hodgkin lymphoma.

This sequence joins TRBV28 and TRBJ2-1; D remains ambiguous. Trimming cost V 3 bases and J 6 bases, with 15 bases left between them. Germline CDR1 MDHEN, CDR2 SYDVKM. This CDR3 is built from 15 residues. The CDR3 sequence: CASSFAAIPLNEQFF. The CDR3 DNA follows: TGTGCCAGCAGTTTTGCGGCGATACCTCTCAATGAGCAGTTCTTC.

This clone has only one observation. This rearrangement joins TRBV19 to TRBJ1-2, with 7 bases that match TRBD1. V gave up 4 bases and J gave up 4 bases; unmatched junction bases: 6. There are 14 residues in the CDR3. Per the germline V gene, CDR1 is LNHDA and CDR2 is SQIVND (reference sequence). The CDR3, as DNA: TGTGCCAGTAGTACCCAGGGGGACGGCTATGGCTACACCTTC. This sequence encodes CASSTQGDGYGYTF.

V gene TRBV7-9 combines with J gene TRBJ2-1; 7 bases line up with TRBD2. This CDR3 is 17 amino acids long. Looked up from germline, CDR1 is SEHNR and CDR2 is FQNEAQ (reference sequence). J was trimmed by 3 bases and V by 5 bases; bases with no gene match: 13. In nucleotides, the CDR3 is TGTGCCAGCAGCCACTTGGGGGTAGCGGGTAGCTACAATGAGCAGTTCTTC. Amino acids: CASSHLGVAGSYNEQFF. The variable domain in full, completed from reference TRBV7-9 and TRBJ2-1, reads DTGVSQNPRHKITKRGQNVTFRCDPISEHNRLYWYRQTLGQGPEFLTYFQNEAQLEKSRLLSDRFSAERPKGSFSTLEIQRTEQGDSAMYLCASSHLGVAGSYNEQFFGPGTRLTVL.